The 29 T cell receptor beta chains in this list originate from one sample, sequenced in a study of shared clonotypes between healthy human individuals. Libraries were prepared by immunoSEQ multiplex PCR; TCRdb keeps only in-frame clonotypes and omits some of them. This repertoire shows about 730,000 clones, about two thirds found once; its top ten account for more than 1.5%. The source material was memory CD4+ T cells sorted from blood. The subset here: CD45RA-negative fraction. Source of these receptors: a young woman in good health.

Here the CDR3 DNA reads TGCGCCAGCAGCTCGCCAGTTGGGGGGAGGCCGACCACCGGGGAGCTGTTTTTT. Its translation: CASSSPVGGRPTTGELFF. The gene calls are TRBV5-1 and TRBJ2-2; weak D call: TRBD2 (6 bases). Trimming left V 3 bases short and J 4 bases short, with 22 bases between. Germline V gene data show CDR1 as SGHRS and CDR2 as YFSETQ. This CDR3 has 18 residues. Drawing the rest from reference TRBV5-1 and TRBJ2-2, the complete variable domain is KAGVTQTPRYLIKTRGQQVTLSCSPISGHRSVSWYQQTPGQGLQFLFEYFSETQRNKGNFPGRFSGRQFSNSRSEMNVSTLELGDSALYLCASSSPVGGRPTTGELFFGEGSRLTVL.

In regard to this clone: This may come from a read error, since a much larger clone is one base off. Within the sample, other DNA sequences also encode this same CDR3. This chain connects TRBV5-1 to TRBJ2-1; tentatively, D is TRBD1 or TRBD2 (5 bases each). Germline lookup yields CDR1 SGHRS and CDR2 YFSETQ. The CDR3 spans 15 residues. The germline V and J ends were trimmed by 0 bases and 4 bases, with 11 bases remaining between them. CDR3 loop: CASSLDSGGYNEQFF. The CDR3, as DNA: TGCGCCAGCAGCTTGGATAGTGGGGGATACAATGAGCAGTTCTTC. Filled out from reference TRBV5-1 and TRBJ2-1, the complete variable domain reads KAGVTQTPRYLIKTRGQQVTLSCSPISGHRSVSWYQQTPGQGLQFLFEYFSETQRNKGNFPGRFSGRQFSNSRSEMNVSTLELGDSALYLCASSLDSGGYNEQFFGPGTRLTVL.

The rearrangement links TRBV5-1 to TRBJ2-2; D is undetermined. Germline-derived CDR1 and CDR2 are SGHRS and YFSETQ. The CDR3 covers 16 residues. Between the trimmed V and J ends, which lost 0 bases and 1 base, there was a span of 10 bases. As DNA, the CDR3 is TGCGCCAGCAGCTTGGACCCGGGCTTGAACACCGGGGAGCTGTTTTTT. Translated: CASSLDPGLNTGELFF.

The chain's CDR3 is CASSLGTTNEQFF. Written as DNA, the CDR3 is TGTGCCAGCAGCTTAGGGACTACGAATGAGCAGTTCTTC. The rearrangement links TRBV7-6 to TRBJ2-1; D possibly corresponds to TRBD2 (6 bases). The CDR3 loop spans 13 amino acids. Trimming removed 1 base from V and 7 bases from J, with 8 bases in between. Germline CDR1 reads SGHVS; CDR2 reads FNYEAQ. The whole variable domain, remainder taken from reference TRBV7-6 and TRBJ2-1, is GAGVSQSPRYKVTKRGQDVALRCDPISGHVSLYWYRQALGQGPEFLTYFNYEAQQDKSGLPNDRFSAERPEGSISTLTIQRTEQRDSAMYRCASSLGTTNEQFFGPGTRLTVL.

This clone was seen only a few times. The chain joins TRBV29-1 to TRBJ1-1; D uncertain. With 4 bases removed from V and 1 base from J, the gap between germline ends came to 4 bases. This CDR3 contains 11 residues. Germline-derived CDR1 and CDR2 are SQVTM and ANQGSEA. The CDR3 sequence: CSVGENTEAFF. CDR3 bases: TGCAGCGTTGGGGAGAACACTGAAGCTTTCTTT.

CDR3 nucleotide sequence: TGTGCCAGCAGTACACGACTAGCGGGCACAGATACGCAGTATTTT. It specifies CASSTRLAGTDTQYF. The V call is TRBV7-9, the J call TRBJ2-3; 9 positions match TRBD2. Germline values: CDR1 SEHNR, CDR2 FQNEAQ (reference sequence). V was pared by 6 bases and J by 1 base, with 5 bases of the junction left unmatched. The CDR3 length is 15 residues.

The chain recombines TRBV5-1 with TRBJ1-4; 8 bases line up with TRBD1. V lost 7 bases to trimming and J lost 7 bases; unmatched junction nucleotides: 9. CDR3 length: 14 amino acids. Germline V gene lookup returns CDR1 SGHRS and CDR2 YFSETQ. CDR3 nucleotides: TGCGCCAGCGGTCCAGGGGGCTCGGGTGAAAAACTGTTTTTT. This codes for CASGPGGSGEKLFF.

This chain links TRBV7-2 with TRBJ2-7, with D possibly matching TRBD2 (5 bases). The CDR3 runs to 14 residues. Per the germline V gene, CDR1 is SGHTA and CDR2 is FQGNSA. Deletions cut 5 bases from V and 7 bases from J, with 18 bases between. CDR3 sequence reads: CASSIGPEAREQYF. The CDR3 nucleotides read TGTGCCAGCAGCATAGGTCCGGAGGCCAGAGAGCAGTACTTC.

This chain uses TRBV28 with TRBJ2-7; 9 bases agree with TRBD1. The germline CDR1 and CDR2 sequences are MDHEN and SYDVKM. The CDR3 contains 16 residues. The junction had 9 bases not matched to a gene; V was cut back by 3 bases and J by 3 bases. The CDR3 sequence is CASSFGTPGQGYEQYF. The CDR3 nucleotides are TGTGCCAGCAGTTTTGGAACCCCGGGACAGGGCTACGAGCAGTACTTC.

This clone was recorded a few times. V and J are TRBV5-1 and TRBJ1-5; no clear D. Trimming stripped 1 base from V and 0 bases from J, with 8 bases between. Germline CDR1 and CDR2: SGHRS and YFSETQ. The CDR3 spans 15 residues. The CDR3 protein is CASSLSGVSNQPQHF. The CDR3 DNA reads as TGCGCCAGCAGCTTGTCAGGTGTTAGCAATCAGCCCCAGCATTTT.

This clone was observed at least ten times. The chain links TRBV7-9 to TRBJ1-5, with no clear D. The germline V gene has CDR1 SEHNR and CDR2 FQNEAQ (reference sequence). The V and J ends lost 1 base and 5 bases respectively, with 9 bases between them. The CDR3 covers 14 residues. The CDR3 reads CASSLGGFDQPQHF. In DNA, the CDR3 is TGTGCCAGCAGCTTAGGAGGGTTTGATCAGCCCCAGCATTTT.

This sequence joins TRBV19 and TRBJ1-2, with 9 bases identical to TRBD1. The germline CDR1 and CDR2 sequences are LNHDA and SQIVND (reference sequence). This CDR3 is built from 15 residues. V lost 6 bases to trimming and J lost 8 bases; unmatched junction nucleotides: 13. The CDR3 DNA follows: TGTGCCAGTAGACCTATCGGGGGGACAGGGAGCGGCTACACCTTC. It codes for CASRPIGGTGSGYTF.

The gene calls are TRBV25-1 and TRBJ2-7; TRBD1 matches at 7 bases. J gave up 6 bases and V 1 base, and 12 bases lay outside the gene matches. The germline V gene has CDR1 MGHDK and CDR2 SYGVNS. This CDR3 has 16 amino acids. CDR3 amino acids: CASSESPDRVGGEQYF. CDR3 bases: TGTGCCAGCAGTGAATCCCCCGACAGGGTTGGTGGCGAGCAGTACTTC.

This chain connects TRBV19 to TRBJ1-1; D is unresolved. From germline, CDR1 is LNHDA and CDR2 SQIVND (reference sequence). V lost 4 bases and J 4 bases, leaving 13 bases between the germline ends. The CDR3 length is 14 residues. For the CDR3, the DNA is TGTGCCAGTAGTAGACGGATCAGGACCACTGAAGCTTTCTTT. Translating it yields CASSRRIRTTEAFF.

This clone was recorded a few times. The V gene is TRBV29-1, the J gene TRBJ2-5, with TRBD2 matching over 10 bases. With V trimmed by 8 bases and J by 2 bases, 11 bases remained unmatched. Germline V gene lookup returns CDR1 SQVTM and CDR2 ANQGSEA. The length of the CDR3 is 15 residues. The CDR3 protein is CSSSPLAGAQETQYF. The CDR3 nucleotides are TGCAGCTCATCCCCCCTAGCGGGGGCGCAAGAGACCCAGTACTTC.

In DNA form, the CDR3 reads TGTGCCAGCAAAGGGACTTCCTGGGACGGTCAGCCCCAGCATTTT. Protein product: CASKGTSWDGQPQHF. This chain links TRBV27 with TRBJ1-5, with a weak D call TRBD1 (5 bases). From germline, CDR1 is MNHEY and CDR2 SMNVEV (reference sequence). The CDR3 covers 15 residues. Trimming cost V 7 bases and J 6 bases, with 19 bases left between them.

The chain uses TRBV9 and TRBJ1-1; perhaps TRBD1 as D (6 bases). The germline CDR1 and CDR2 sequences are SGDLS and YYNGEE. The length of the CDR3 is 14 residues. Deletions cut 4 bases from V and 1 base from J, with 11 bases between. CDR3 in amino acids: CASSLTQGNTEAFF. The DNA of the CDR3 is TGTGCCAGCAGCCTCACACAGGGGAACACTGAAGCTTTCTTT.

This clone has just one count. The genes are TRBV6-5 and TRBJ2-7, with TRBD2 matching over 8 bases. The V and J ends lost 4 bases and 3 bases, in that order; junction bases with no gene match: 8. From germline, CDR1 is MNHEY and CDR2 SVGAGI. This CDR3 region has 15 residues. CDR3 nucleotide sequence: TGTGCCAGCAGTTCCGAGGGGACTAGTAGCTACGAGCAGTACTTC. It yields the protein CASSSEGTSSYEQYF.

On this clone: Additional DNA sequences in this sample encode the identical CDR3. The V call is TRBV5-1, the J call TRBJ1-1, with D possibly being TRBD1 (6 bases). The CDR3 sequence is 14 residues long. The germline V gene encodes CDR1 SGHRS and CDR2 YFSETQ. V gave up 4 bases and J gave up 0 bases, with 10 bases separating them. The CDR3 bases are TGCGCCAGCAGCACGGGACAATTGAACACTGAAGCTTTCTTT. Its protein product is CASSTGQLNTEAFF.

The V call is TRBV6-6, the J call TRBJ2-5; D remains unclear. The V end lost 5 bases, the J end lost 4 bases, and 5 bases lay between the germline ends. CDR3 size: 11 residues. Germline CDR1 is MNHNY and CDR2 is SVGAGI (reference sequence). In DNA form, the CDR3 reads TGTGCCAGCAGTGTACGAGAGACCCAGTACTTC. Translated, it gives CASSVRETQYF.

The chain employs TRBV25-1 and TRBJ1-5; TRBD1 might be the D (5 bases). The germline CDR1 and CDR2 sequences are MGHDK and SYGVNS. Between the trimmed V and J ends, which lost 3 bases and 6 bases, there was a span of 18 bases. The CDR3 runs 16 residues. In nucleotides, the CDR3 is TGTGCCAGCAGTGACTCTCCCCAGGGATCAGCTCAGCCCCAGCATTTT. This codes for CASSDSPQGSAQPQHF.

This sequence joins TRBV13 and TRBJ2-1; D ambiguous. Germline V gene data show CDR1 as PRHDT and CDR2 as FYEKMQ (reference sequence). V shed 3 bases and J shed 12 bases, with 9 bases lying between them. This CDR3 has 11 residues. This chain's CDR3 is CASSLELLQFF. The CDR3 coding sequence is TGTGCCAGCAGCTTGGAGCTACTGCAGTTCTTC.

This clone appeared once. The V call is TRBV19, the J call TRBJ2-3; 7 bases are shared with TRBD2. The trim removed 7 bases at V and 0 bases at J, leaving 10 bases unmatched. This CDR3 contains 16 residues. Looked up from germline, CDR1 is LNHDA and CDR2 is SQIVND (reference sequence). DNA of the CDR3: TGTGCCAGTACCTCCAGACTAGCATTAAGCACAGATACGCAGTATTTT. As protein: CASTSRLALSTDTQYF.

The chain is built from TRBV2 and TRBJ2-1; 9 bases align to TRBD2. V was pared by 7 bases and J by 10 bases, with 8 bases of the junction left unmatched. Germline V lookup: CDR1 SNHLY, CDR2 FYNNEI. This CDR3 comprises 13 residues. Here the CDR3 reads CASKGASGAEQFF. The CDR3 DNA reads TGTGCCAGCAAGGGGGCTAGCGGGGCCGAGCAGTTCTTC.

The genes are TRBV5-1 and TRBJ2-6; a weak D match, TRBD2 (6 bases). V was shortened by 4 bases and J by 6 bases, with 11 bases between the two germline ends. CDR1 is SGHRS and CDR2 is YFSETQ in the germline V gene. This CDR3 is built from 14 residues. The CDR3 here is CASSPGTEANVLTF. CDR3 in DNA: TGCGCCAGCAGCCCCGGGACTGAGGCCAACGTCCTGACTTTC.

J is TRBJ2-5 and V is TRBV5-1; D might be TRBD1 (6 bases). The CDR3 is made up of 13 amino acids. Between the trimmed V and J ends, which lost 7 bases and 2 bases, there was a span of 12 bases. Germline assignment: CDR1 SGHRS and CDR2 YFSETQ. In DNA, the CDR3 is TGCGCCAGCGGCGGACAGCTACAAGAGACCCAGTACTTC. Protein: CASGGQLQETQYF.

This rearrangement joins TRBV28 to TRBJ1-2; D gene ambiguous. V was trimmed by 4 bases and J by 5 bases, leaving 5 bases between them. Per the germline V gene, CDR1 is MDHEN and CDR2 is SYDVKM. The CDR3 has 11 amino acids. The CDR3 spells CASSSTYGYTF. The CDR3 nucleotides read TGTGCCAGCAGTTCAACATATGGCTACACCTTC.

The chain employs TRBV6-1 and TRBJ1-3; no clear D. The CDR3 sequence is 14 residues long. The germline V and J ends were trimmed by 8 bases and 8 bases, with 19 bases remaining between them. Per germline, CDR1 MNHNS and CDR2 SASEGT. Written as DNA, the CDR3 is TGTGCCAGCTTCGCAGTCAGCGCTGGGGACACCATATATTTT. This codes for CASFAVSAGDTIYF.

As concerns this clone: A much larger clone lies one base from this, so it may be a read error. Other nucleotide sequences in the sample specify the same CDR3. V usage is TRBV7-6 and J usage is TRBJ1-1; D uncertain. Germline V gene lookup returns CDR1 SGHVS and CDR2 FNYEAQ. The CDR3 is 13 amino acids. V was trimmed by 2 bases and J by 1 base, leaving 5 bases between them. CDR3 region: CASSLTGNTEAFF. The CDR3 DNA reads TGTGCCAGCAGCTTAACGGGGAACACTGAAGCTTTCTTT.